The clone carrying this T cell receptor (beta chain) was found once. This record belongs to a study of T-cell reconstitution after alpha-beta-depleted transplantation in children. For TCRbeta, the library was prepared with unique molecular identifiers. Each CDR3 protein is one row after TCRdb ran MiXCR on the PCR reads. The sample lists about 980,000 distinct CDR3 sequences, around 30% occurring once. CDR1 and CDR2 from the germline V gene are MDHEN and SYDVKM. The CDR3 has 18 amino acids. With 3 bases clipped from V and 3 bases from J, the junction kept 10 bases outside the gene matches. This TCR was recovered from a boy younger than two who had a stem cell transplant for SCID, so the T cells may come from the graft donor. The sequences come from PBMCs, mostly from graft donor cells, collected 360 days after TCRalphabeta/CD19-depleted stem cell transplant. The chain joins TRBV28 to TRBJ2-3; TRBD2 matches 12 bases. The CDR3 nucleotides are TGTGCCAGCAGTTTCCTTAGACTAGCGGGGGTTGGAACAGATACGCAGTATTTT. Protein product: CASSFLRLAGVGTDTQYF.